The clone carrying this T cell receptor (beta chain) was observed a handful of times. Germline V gives CDR1 SGHRS, CDR2 YFSETQ. The trim removed 0 bases at V and 5 bases at J, leaving 5 bases unmatched. The CDR3 is made up of 15 amino acids. The second PCR ran roughly 7 to 11 cycles with a sample-barcoded 5' primer and J-beta primers. MiXCR was run by TCRdb on the 5' RACE reads, yielding one entry per CDR3 protein. The data contain approximately 1.5 million distinct CDR3 sequences, about 31% of them singletons. This entry is derived from a study of blood T cells in healthy people across ages. The V and J genes are TRBV5-1 and TRBJ2-3, with 8 bases fitting TRBD2. Material: blood. The sequence derives from a young woman in good health. In DNA form, the CDR3 reads TGCGCCAGCAGCTTGGGTGCGGGGGGTAAAGATACGCAGTATTTT. Encoded protein: CASSLGAGGKDTQYF. The full variable domain, its missing parts supplied by reference TRBV5-1 and TRBJ2-3, is KAGVTQTPRYLIKTRGQQVTLSCSPISGHRSVSWYQQTPGQGLQFLFEYFSETQRNKGNFPGRFSGRQFSNSRSEMNVSTLELGDSALYLCASSLGAGGKDTQYFGPGTRLTVL.